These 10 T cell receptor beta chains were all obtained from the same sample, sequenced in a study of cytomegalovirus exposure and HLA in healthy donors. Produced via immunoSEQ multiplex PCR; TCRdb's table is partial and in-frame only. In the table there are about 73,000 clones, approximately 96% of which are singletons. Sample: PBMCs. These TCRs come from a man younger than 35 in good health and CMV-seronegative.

The CDR3 nucleotides read TGTGCCAGCTCACCTAGGACAGGGAGAGTCACTGAAGCTTTCTTT. The encoded protein is CASSPRTGRVTEAFF. This chain uses TRBV18 with TRBJ1-1; TRBD1 matches at 8 bases. V shed 3 bases, J shed 4 bases, and the junction held 7 bases outside the gene matches. Germline V gene sequence: CDR1 KGHSH, CDR2 LQKENI. The CDR3 consists of 15 residues.

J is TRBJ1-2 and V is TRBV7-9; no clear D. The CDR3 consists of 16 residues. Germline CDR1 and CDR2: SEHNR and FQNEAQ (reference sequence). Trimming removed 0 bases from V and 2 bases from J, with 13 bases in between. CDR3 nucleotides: TGTGCCAGCAGCTTAGCGGTCGGAGGCACAAACTATGGCTACACCTTC. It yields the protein CASSLAVGGTNYGYTF.

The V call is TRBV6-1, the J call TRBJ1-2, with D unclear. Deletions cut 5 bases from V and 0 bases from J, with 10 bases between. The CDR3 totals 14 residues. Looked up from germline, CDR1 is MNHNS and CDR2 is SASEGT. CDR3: CASSPDGTNYGYTF. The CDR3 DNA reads TGTGCCAGCAGTCCCGACGGGACTAACTATGGCTACACCTTC.

The CDR3 region is CASSLQGQTYEQYF. In nucleotides, the CDR3 is TGTGCCAGCAGCTTACAAGGACAGACCTACGAGCAGTACTTC. V usage is TRBV7-4 and J usage is TRBJ2-7; possibly TRBD1 for D (6 bases). Trimming removed 2 bases at V and 2 bases at J, with 10 bases between. CDR3 length: 14 residues. Germline V gene lookup returns CDR1 SGHVT and CDR2 SQSDAQ.

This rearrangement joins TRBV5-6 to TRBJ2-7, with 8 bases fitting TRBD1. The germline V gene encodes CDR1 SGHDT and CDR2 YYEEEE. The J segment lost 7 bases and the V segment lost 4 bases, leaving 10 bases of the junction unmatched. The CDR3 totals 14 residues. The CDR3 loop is CASSNFGQGWEQYF. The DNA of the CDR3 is TGTGCCAGCAGCAACTTCGGACAGGGCTGGGAGCAGTACTTC.

DNA for the CDR3: TGTGCCAGCAGTTCCCACGAGGGACTCTCTGGGGCCAACGTCCTGACTTTC. Protein sequence: CASSSHEGLSGANVLTF. V and J are TRBV27 and TRBJ2-6; D perhaps matches TRBD2 (6 bases). Germline V gene data show CDR1 as MNHEY and CDR2 as SMNVEV (reference sequence). The CDR3 runs 17 residues. The V and J ends lost 4 bases and 0 bases respectively, with 13 bases between them.

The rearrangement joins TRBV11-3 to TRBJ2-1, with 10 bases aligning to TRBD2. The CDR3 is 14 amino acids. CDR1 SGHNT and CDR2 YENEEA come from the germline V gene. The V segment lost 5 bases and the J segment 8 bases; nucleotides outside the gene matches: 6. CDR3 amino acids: CASSPLAGNDEQFF. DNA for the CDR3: TGTGCCAGCAGCCCACTAGCGGGGAACGATGAGCAGTTCTTC. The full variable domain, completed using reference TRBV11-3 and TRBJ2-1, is EAGVVQSPRYKIIEKKQPVAFWCNPISGHNTLYWYLQNLGQGPELLIRYENEEAVDDSQLPKDRFSAERLKGVDSTLKIQPAELGDSAVYLCASSPLAGNDEQFFGPGTRLTVL.

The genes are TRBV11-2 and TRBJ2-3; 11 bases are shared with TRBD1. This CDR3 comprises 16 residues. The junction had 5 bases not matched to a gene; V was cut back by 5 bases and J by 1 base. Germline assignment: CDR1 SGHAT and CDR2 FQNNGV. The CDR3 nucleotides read TGTGCCAGCAGCGCGGGGACAGGGGGGGGCACAGATACGCAGTATTTT. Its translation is CASSAGTGGGTDTQYF.

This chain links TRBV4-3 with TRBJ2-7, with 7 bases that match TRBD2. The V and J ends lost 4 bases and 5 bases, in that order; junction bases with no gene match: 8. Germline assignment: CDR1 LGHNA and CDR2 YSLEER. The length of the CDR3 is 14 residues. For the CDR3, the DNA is TGCGCCAGCAGCCTGGGACTAACTATCAACGAGCAGTACTTC. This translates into CASSLGLTINEQYF.

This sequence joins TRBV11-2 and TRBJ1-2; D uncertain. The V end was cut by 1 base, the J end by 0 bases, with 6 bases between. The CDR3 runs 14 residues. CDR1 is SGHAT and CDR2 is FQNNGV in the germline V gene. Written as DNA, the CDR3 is TGTGCCAGCAGCTTAGCGGGAGCTAACTATGGCTACACCTTC. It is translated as CASSLAGANYGYTF.